The 18 T cell receptor beta chains below come from one sample, sequenced in a study of T cell responses to AZD1222 COVID-19 vaccine. Some clones are missing from TCRdb's copy, which holds only in-frame ones; the method was immunoSEQ multiplex PCR. Counted here are 110,000 to 150,000 clones, more than 85% occurring once; the ten biggest clones make up roughly 2.8%. Sequenced here: peripheral blood, sampled on day 0 of AZD1222 vaccination. These receptors all come from an adult in good health.

The chain has TRBV6-2 or TRBV6-3 and TRBJ2-3, with D unresolved. The germline V and J ends were trimmed by 6 bases and 2 bases, with 12 bases remaining between them. Germline assignment: CDR1 MNHEY and CDR2 SVGEGT. The CDR3 extends over 14 amino acids. CDR3 residues: CASSRTGITDTQYF. CDR3 nucleotide sequence: TGTGCCAGCAGCAGGACGGGTATCACAGATACGCAGTATTTT.

The chain is built from TRBV6-4 and TRBJ2-1, with TRBD2 as a possible D gene (6 bases). The CDR3 has 15 residues. The germline V gene encodes CDR1 MRHNA and CDR2 SNTAGT. Trimming removed 0 bases from V and 4 bases from J, with 10 bases in between. The CDR3: CASSDSAGSYNEQFF. The CDR3 DNA follows: TGTGCCAGCAGTGACTCGGCCGGGAGTTACAATGAGCAGTTCTTC.

This rearrangement joins TRBV18 to TRBJ1-1, with 7 bases aligning to TRBD1. Germline V gene lookup returns CDR1 KGHSH and CDR2 LQKENI. After removal of 3 bases from V and 0 bases from J, the junction contained 10 bases not matched to a gene. The length of the CDR3 is 17 residues. CDR3 DNA: TGTGCCAGCTCACCGCGTGGGCAGGGGGAAATGAACACTGAAGCTTTCTTT. Translating gives CASSPRGQGEMNTEAFF.

The rearrangement uses TRBV7-9 and TRBJ2-3; TRBD1 is a possible D gene (7 bases). This CDR3 contains 15 residues. Germline loops: CDR1 SEHNR, CDR2 FQNEAQ (reference sequence). Trimming took 9 bases from V and 5 from J, leaving 21 bases between them. The DNA of the CDR3 is TGTGCCAGTCTCCACCCGGAGGGGGCTCTAGATACGCAGTATTTT. Residues: CASLHPEGALDTQYF.

This rearrangement joins TRBV11-2 to TRBJ1-6; no clear D gene. Germline CDR1 reads SGHAT; CDR2 reads FQNNGV. V was pared by 1 base and J by 10 bases, with 11 bases between. The CDR3 is 14 amino acids. The CDR3 protein is CASSLAEPGSPLHF. The CDR3 DNA reads TGTGCCAGCAGCTTAGCGGAGCCTGGATCACCCCTCCACTTT. The complete variable domain, with remaining parts taken from reference TRBV11-2 and TRBJ1-6, reads EAGVAQSPRYKIIEKRQSVAFWCNPISGHATLYWYQQILGQGPKLLIQFQNNGVVDDSQLPKDRFSAERLKGVDSTLKIQPAKLEDSAVYLCASSLAEPGSPLHFGNGTRLTVT.

The gene calls are TRBV2 and TRBJ1-5; perhaps TRBD1 as D (5 bases). The CDR3 extends over 14 amino acids. V lost 6 bases and J lost 7, with 16 bases in between. The germline CDR1 and CDR2 sequences are SNHLY and FYNNEI. The CDR3 coding sequence is TGTGCCAGCAGACAGGATAGGTTTAACCAGCCCCAGCATTTT. This codes for CASRQDRFNQPQHF.

This clone was observed a single time. The V call is TRBV12-5, the J call TRBJ1-2; no definite D call. Between the trimmed V and J ends, which lost 4 bases and 7 bases, there was a span of 16 bases. This CDR3 has 14 residues. Germline V gene data show CDR1 as LGHNT and CDR2 as FRNRAP. CDR3 sequence (DNA): TGTGCTAGTGGTTCTGCTGGCGGTTACCGTGGCTACACCTTC. Its protein is CASGSAGGYRGYTF.

V and J are TRBV15 and TRBJ2-3; D might be TRBD1 (6 bases). V was trimmed by 3 bases and J by 4 bases, leaving 14 bases between them. The CDR3 loop spans 15 amino acids. CDR1 LNHNV and CDR2 YYDKDF come from the germline V gene (reference sequence). The CDR3 region is CATSSSRGFSDTQYF. CDR3 sequence (DNA): TGTGCCACCAGCAGCTCCAGGGGATTTTCAGATACGCAGTATTTT.

The V gene is TRBV4-2, the J gene TRBJ2-3; the D gene is possibly TRBD1 (6 bases). The ends were cut back, 0 bases at V and 4 bases at J, with 11 bases in the middle. The CDR3 runs to 15 residues. Germline V gene lookup returns CDR1 LGHNA and CDR2 YNFKEQ. The CDR3 is CASSQDFDRSDTQYF. The CDR3 bases are TGTGCCAGCAGCCAAGATTTCGACAGGTCAGATACGCAGTATTTT.

The chain employs TRBV4-1 and TRBJ2-1; TRBD2 might be the D (6 bases). CDR3 size: 17 residues. The germline CDR1 and CDR2 sequences are MGHRA and YSYEKL. Trimming cost V 0 bases and J 4 bases, with 16 bases left between them. Here the CDR3 DNA reads TGCGCCAGCAGCCAAGAAGGTGGCGGGAACGGTTACAATGAGCAGTTCTTC. Translation: CASSQEGGGNGYNEQFF.

V usage is TRBV19 and J usage is TRBJ1-1, with 9 positions matching TRBD1. J lost 10 bases, V lost 3 bases, and 6 bases had no gene match. This CDR3 is built from 13 residues. Germline lookup yields CDR1 LNHDA and CDR2 SQIVND (reference sequence). CDR3 residues: CASSMNRGQTAFF. CDR3 DNA sequence: TGTGCCAGTAGTATGAACAGGGGGCAGACAGCTTTCTTT.

The J gene is TRBJ2-3, the V gene TRBV4-3, with D unresolved. The CDR3 covers 15 residues. The germline V gene encodes CDR1 LGHNA and CDR2 YSLEER. V lost 2 bases to trimming and J lost 6 bases, with 15 bases between them. The CDR3 protein is CASSQSGPESDTQYF. CDR3 bases: TGCGCCAGCAGCCAAAGTGGGCCCGAATCGGATACGCAGTATTTT.

V gene TRBV6-5 combines with J gene TRBJ2-7; 9 bases agree with TRBD1. V lost 2 bases, J lost 4 bases, and 3 bases stayed unmatched. CDR1 and CDR2 from the germline V gene are MNHEY and SVGAGI. The CDR3 sequence is 14 residues long. The CDR3 DNA sequence: TGTGCCAGCAGTTACGGGACAGGGACGTACGAGCAGTACTTC. The encoded protein is CASSYGTGTYEQYF.

V and J are TRBV29-1 and TRBJ2-3; TRBD2 matches 9 bases. CDR3 length: 13 amino acids. The germline gives CDR1 SQVTM, CDR2 ANQGSEA. With 7 bases clipped from V and 1 base from J, the junction kept 3 bases outside the gene matches. CDR3 in DNA: TGCAGCGGGGTAGCGGGGGGCACAGATACGCAGTATTTT. This translates into CSGVAGGTDTQYF.

The rearrangement links TRBV10-3 to TRBJ1-1; D remains unclear. The CDR3 runs to 13 residues. Trimming took off 10 bases at V and 4 bases at J, with 16 bases between the two ends. Per the germline V gene, CDR1 is ENHRY and CDR2 is SYGVKD. CDR3: CATRTGDGTEAFF. In DNA form, the CDR3 reads TGTGCCACTCGGACGGGAGATGGCACTGAAGCTTTCTTT.

V is TRBV7-9 and J is TRBJ1-1, with D perhaps matching TRBD1 (5 bases). The CDR3 loop spans 13 amino acids. Germline CDR1 SEHNR, CDR2 FQNEAQ (reference sequence). The germline V and J ends were trimmed by 2 bases and 3 bases, with 7 bases remaining between them. Written as DNA, the CDR3 is TGTGCCAGCAGCTTAAGGGGAGACACTGAAGCTTTCTTT. It yields the protein CASSLRGDTEAFF.

The CDR3 region is CASSSQGPNSPLHF. For the CDR3, the DNA is TGTGCCAGCAGCTCACAGGGACCTAATTCACCCCTCCACTTT. J is TRBJ1-6 and V is TRBV11-3, with D possibly TRBD1 on 6 matching bases. Germline CDR1 reads SGHNT; CDR2 reads YENEEA. V was cut by 4 bases and J by 6 bases, with 10 bases left in between. CDR3 length: 14 amino acids.

V gene TRBV11-3 combines with J gene TRBJ1-4; D gene uncertain. Germline V gene lookup returns CDR1 SGHNT and CDR2 YENEEA. The V and J ends lost 4 bases and 1 base respectively, with 13 bases between them. This CDR3 is built from 16 residues. CDR3 region: CASSSVRARTNEKLFF. The DNA for the CDR3 is TGTGCCAGCAGCTCCGTCCGGGCTAGAACTAATGAAAAACTGTTTTTT.